These 26 T cell receptor beta chains were all obtained from the same sample, sequenced in a study of cytomegalovirus exposure and HLA in healthy donors. Primers: 60 Vbeta forward and 13 Jbeta reverse. The method was immunoSEQ multiplex PCR; TCRdb's version includes in-frame clones alone and lacks a portion of them. Of approximately 190,000 clones listed, approximately 82% are singletons. Input material: PBMCs. The receptor set was obtained from a young woman in good health and CMV-seronegative.

The chain combines TRBV10-2 with TRBJ2-5, with D possibly being TRBD2 (6 bases). This CDR3 has 13 residues. In germline, CDR1 is WSHSY, CDR2 SAAADI. The V gene lost 6 bases and the J gene lost 1 base, with 9 bases spanning the gap. The CDR3 region is CASRGTRQETQYF. The CDR3 DNA sequence: TGCGCCAGCAGGGGGACTCGCCAAGAGACCCAGTACTTC.

V usage is TRBV27 and J usage is TRBJ1-1; 10 bases are a match to TRBD1. The CDR3 extends over 15 amino acids. The trim removed 2 bases at V and 6 bases at J, leaving 6 bases unmatched. Germline CDR1 and CDR2: MNHEY and SMNVEV (reference sequence). The CDR3: CASSLAGQGKAEAFF. CDR3 nucleotide sequence: TGTGCCAGCAGTTTAGCGGGACAGGGGAAGGCTGAAGCTTTCTTT.

V usage is TRBV5-4 and J usage is TRBJ1-1; 8 nucleotides line up with TRBD1. The V gene end was trimmed by 3 bases and the J gene end by 4 bases; junction bases not matched to a gene: 2. Germline V gives CDR1 SGHNT, CDR2 YYREEE (reference sequence). This CDR3 spans 13 amino acids. The CDR3 sequence: CASSWTGSTEAFF. CDR3 coding DNA: TGTGCCAGCAGCTGGACAGGGAGCACTGAAGCTTTCTTT.

V usage is TRBV29-1 and J usage is TRBJ1-1; 7 bases map to TRBD1. The CDR3 is made up of 13 amino acids. CDR1 is SQVTM and CDR2 is ANQGSEA in the germline V gene. V was pared by 7 bases and J by 0 bases, with 5 bases of the junction left unmatched. Here the CDR3 DNA reads TGCAGCGGAAACAGGGGAATGAACACTGAAGCTTTCTTT. Translation gives CSGNRGMNTEAFF.

The chain uses TRBV7-9 and TRBJ2-1; TRBD1 matches at 7 bases. Trimming removed 4 bases from V and 9 bases from J; junction bases left unmatched: 12. The CDR3 sequence is 15 residues long. Germline CDR1 reads SEHNR; CDR2 reads FQNEAQ (reference sequence). The CDR3 loop reads CASSSPTGYKSEQFF. CDR3 nucleotides: TGTGCCAGCAGCTCCCCGACAGGGTACAAGAGTGAGCAGTTCTTC.

DNA of the CDR3: TGTGCCAGCAGTGCATCCCCTCTGGGAGGGACCTACGAGCAGTACTTC. It yields the protein CASSASPLGGTYEQYF. V is TRBV6-1 and J is TRBJ2-5; 7 bases are a match to TRBD2. The DNA end is a closer match to TRBJ2-7, so the J assignment may be wrong. The CDR3 runs to 16 residues. CDR1 is MNHNS and CDR2 is SASEGT in the germline V gene.

This chain uses TRBV27 with TRBJ2-2, with D tentatively TRBD2 (5 bases). Germline V gives CDR1 MNHEY, CDR2 SMNVEV (reference sequence). CDR3 size: 14 residues. The V end was cut by 4 bases, the J end by 5 bases, with 11 bases between. The CDR3 DNA sequence: TGTGCCAGCAGTTACGGGGTCGTGACCGGGGAGCTGTTTTTT. Its protein is CASSYGVVTGELFF.

A single count supports this clone. V and J are TRBV18 and TRBJ2-1; D is ambiguous. This CDR3 is 16 amino acids long. The germline V gene has CDR1 KGHSH and CDR2 LQKENI. The V end was cut by 5 bases, the J end by 7 bases, with 21 bases between. This CDR3 reads CASSSLGTGNRNEQFF. The CDR3 coding sequence is TGTGCCAGCTCATCGCTGGGTACGGGTAATAGGAATGAGCAGTTCTTC.

The chain joins TRBV28 to TRBJ2-3, with TRBD2 matching over 7 bases. The CDR3 consists of 16 residues. Germline values: CDR1 MDHEN, CDR2 SYDVKM. V shed 6 bases, J shed 2 bases, and the junction held 11 bases outside the gene matches. In DNA, the CDR3 is TGTGCCAGCAGCGAACGGGGAGGGGATAACACAGATACGCAGTATTTT. Encoded protein: CASSERGGDNTDTQYF.

This chain connects TRBV29-1 to TRBJ2-3; tentative D call: TRBD2 (5 bases). The CDR3 length is 11 residues. V was clipped by 4 bases and J by 6 bases, with 8 bases between them. Germline CDR1 SQVTM, CDR2 ANQGSEA. The CDR3 DNA reads as TGCAGCGTTGGACTAACGGATACGCAGTATTTT. Amino acid sequence: CSVGLTDTQYF.

The table lists this clone with a count of one. V usage is TRBV4-1 and J usage is TRBJ2-3; 9 bases line up with TRBD2. CDR1 is MGHRA, CDR2 YSYEKL, per germline. The J segment lost 2 bases and the V segment lost 1 base, leaving 10 bases of the junction unmatched. The CDR3 extends over 18 amino acids. The CDR3 DNA reads TGCGCCAGCAGCCAAGCCCAGACTAGCGGAGCATACACAGATACGCAGTATTTT. This codes for CASSQAQTSGAYTDTQYF.

The gene calls are TRBV7-2 and TRBJ2-1; 10 nucleotides line up with TRBD2. The germline V gene has CDR1 SGHTA and CDR2 FQGNSA. The V segment lost 3 bases and the J segment 6 bases; nucleotides outside the gene matches: 8. The CDR3 is made up of 16 amino acids. The DNA of the CDR3 is TGTGCCAGCAGCTTCGAGGCTAGCGGGAGAAGCAATGAGCAGTTCTTC. Residues: CASSFEASGRSNEQFF.

This chain joins TRBV11-3 and TRBJ2-2; 11 nucleotides match TRBD2. This CDR3 region has 18 residues. Germline CDR1 SGHNT, CDR2 YENEEA. V lost 4 bases to trimming and J lost 8 bases; unmatched junction nucleotides: 15. CDR3: CASSWGLADRPAAGELFF. In nucleotides, the CDR3 is TGTGCCAGCAGCTGGGGACTAGCGGACCGGCCCGCTGCTGGGGAGCTGTTTTTT.

The chain links TRBV4-3 to TRBJ1-2, with D maybe TRBD1 (6 bases). The germline V and J ends were trimmed by 4 bases and 0 bases, with 12 bases remaining between them. The CDR3 extends over 15 amino acids. Germline lookup yields CDR1 LGHNA and CDR2 YSLEER. The CDR3 loop is CASSLRQGTNYGYTF. CDR3 bases: TGCGCCAGCAGCCTAAGGCAGGGGACTAACTATGGCTACACCTTC.

This clone showed up just a few times. The V gene is TRBV4-3, the J gene TRBJ2-1, with 11 bases lining up with TRBD2. CDR3 length: 17 amino acids. Per germline, CDR1 LGHNA and CDR2 YSLEER. V lost 4 bases and J lost 6; bases outside the gene matches: 11. DNA of the CDR3: TGCGCCAGCAGCCGCCATCTGCCGGGACTAGCGGCCAATGAGCAGTTCTTC. Protein product: CASSRHLPGLAANEQFF.

The chain links TRBV7-2 to TRBJ2-2, with D possibly being TRBD2 (7 bases). Germline CDR1 is SGHTA and CDR2 is FQGNSA. V was shortened by 5 bases and J by 7 bases, with 20 bases between the two germline ends. The CDR3 length is 16 residues. The CDR3 bases are TGTGCCAGCAGCCTGAAGGGGGGAGGGTACGTCGGGGAGCTGTTTTTT. Amino acid sequence: CASSLKGGGYVGELFF.

There are many counts of this clone. This rearrangement joins TRBV6-5 to TRBJ1-5; D remains ambiguous. The CDR3 has 13 amino acids. CDR1 MNHEY and CDR2 SVGAGI come from the germline V gene. Trimming removed 1 base from V and 4 bases from J, with 5 bases in between. The CDR3 spells CASSYFSNQPQHF. For the CDR3, the DNA is TGTGCCAGCAGTTACTTCAGTAATCAGCCCCAGCATTTT.

The chain combines TRBV29-1 with TRBJ2-2; D unclear. Trimming pared 3 bases from V and 2 bases from J, leaving 4 bases between. Per germline, CDR1 SQVTM and CDR2 ANQGSEA. This CDR3 is 12 amino acids long. CDR3 residues: CSVDRNTGELFF. The CDR3 DNA follows: TGCAGCGTTGACAGAAACACCGGGGAGCTGTTTTTT.

This chain uses TRBV4-3 with TRBJ2-2; 10 nucleotides line up with TRBD2. The CDR3 is 16 amino acids. Unmatched junction bases numbered 9, after V lost 6 bases and J lost 5 bases. CDR1 and CDR2 (germline): LGHNA, YSLEER. The CDR3 region has the DNA TGCGCCAGCAGTATTCTAGCGGGAGTAAGGACCGGGGAGCTGTTTTTT. Encoded protein: CASSILAGVRTGELFF.

The chain joins TRBV19 to TRBJ2-1; no definite D call. V lost 2 bases and J lost 4, with 9 bases in between. The CDR3 is 14 amino acids. Germline-derived CDR1 and CDR2 are LNHDA and SQIVND (reference sequence). CDR3 amino acids: CASSINPGYNEQFF. CDR3 sequence (DNA): TGTGCCAGTAGTATAAATCCCGGGTACAATGAGCAGTTCTTC.

A single count supports this clone. The chain joins TRBV6-6 to TRBJ1-1, with D unclear. Trimming shortened V by 2 bases and J by 6 bases, and 10 bases separated the two germline ends. The CDR3 contains 13 residues. Germline V gives CDR1 MNHNY, CDR2 SVGAGI (reference sequence). The CDR3 bases are TGTGCCAGCAGTTACGAGCGTGAGGCTGAAGCTTTCTTT. This gives the protein CASSYEREAEAFF.

The sample holds a few counts of this clone. The chain employs TRBV7-8 and TRBJ2-1; 8 bases are shared with TRBD2. J gave up 7 bases and V 5 bases, and 1 base lay outside the gene matches. Germline-derived CDR1 and CDR2 are SGHVS and FQNEAQ. This CDR3 has 12 amino acids. The CDR3, as DNA: TGTGCCAGCAGCCCGGGGGGGAATGAGCAGTTCTTC. This translates into CASSPGGNEQFF.

In its sample, this clone was seen a few times. The chain employs TRBV6-5 and TRBJ2-7, with D possibly matching TRBD2 (6 bases). CDR1 is MNHEY, CDR2 SVGAGI, per germline. Trimming removed 4 bases from V and 4 bases from J, with 14 bases in between. The CDR3 spans 14 residues. The CDR3 DNA reads as TGTGCCAGCAGTTCCCTCCTAGCGCAATACGAGCAGTACTTC. Protein sequence: CASSSLLAQYEQYF.

The CDR3 bases are TGTGCCAGCAGCTTTCTTTTGGCGGGAGGATACAATGAGCAGTTCTTC. Protein: CASSFLLAGGYNEQFF. This rearrangement joins TRBV7-6 to TRBJ2-1; 8 nucleotides line up with TRBD2. V shed 3 bases and J 4 bases; nucleotides not matched to a gene: 8. The germline V gene has CDR1 SGHVS and CDR2 FNYEAQ. This CDR3 is built from 16 residues.

This clone was found once. This chain links TRBV5-1 with TRBJ2-1; D perhaps matches TRBD2 (6 bases). The CDR3 spans 14 residues. Trimming left V 0 bases short and J 7 bases short, with 11 bases between. Germline V CDR1 and CDR2: SGHRS, YFSETQ. CDR3 sequence reads: CASSLGAGNNEQFF. The CDR3 nucleotides are TGCGCCAGCAGCTTGGGGGCGGGGAATAATGAGCAGTTCTTC.

The chain has TRBV6-5 and TRBJ2-1; D is uncertain. The germline CDR1 and CDR2 sequences are MNHEY and SVGAGI. CDR3 size: 16 residues. V was shortened by 0 bases and J by 0 bases, with 9 bases between the two germline ends. The CDR3 loop is CASSYSLTTSYNEQFF. The CDR3 DNA sequence: TGTGCCAGCAGTTACTCCCTAACTACCTCCTACAATGAGCAGTTCTTC.